The present TCR beta chain was sequenced within a study of shared clonotypes between healthy human individuals. TCRdb's table, derived via immunoSEQ multiplex PCR, lists solely in-frame clones and lacks some. This sample has 1.6 million or so clones, with approximately 98.5% found just once. In germline, CDR1 is MNHEY, CDR2 SMNVEV (reference sequence). This CDR3 spans 14 amino acids. V gave up 4 bases and J gave up 7 bases, with 14 bases separating them. The study enrolled healthy HIV-negative adults without recent acute infections or vaccinations as donors. The sequenced sample consisted of naive CD4+ T cells sorted from blood. Stated subset: CD45RA+ positively selected. The origin of this receptor is a young man in good health. V is TRBV27 and J is TRBJ2-1, with a tentative D call TRBD1 (6 bases). The CDR3 reads CASSWAGDVNEQFF. The CDR3 nucleotides read TGTGCCAGCAGTTGGGCAGGGGATGTTAATGAGCAGTTCTTC.